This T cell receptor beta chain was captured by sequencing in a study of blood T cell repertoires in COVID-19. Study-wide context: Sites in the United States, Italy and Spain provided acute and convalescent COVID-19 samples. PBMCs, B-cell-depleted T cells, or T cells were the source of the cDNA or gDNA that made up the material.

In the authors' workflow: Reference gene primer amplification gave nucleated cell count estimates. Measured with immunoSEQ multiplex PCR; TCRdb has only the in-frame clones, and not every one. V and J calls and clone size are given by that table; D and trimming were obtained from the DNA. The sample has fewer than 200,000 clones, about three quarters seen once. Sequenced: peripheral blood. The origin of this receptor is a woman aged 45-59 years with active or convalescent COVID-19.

The CDR3 bases are TGCGCCAGCACTCTAACGAGGGACTCTAACACCGGGGAGCTGTTTTTT. Translated: CASTLTRDSNTGELFF. This chain uses TRBV10-2 with TRBJ2-2; the D gene is possibly TRBD2 (6 bases). The germline gives CDR1 WSHSY, CDR2 SAAADI. The CDR3 loop spans 16 amino acids. The V gene lost 7 bases and the J gene lost 2 bases, with 17 bases spanning the gap.